This TCR beta chain was identified during a study of cytomegalovirus exposure and HLA in healthy donors. Across the study: HLA-typed donors were the source of tens of millions of unique TCRs, which an early data release held.

This PCR relied on a set of 60 Vbeta primers and 13 Jbeta primers. Produced via immunoSEQ multiplex PCR; TCRdb's table is partial and in-frame only. The sample lists some 140,000 clones; about 83% were seen once. Germline V lookup: CDR1 SNHLY, CDR2 FYNNEI. The CDR3 sequence is 12 residues long. V lost 5 bases, J lost 7 bases, and 9 bases lay in between. Findings of the study overall: The study found most TCR sequences rare, yet found some public TCRs in many donors. The authors later found most CMV-associated TCR beta chains appeared HLA-restricted.

In the case of this clone: The antigen remains unidentified.

J is TRBJ2-1 and V is TRBV2; the D is unclear. Sequencing used PBMCs. The clonotype originates from a woman aged 40 to 50 in good health and CMV-seronegative. The CDR3 bases are TGTGCCAGCAGTTTTATCGGGAATGAGCAGTTCTTC. It translates to CASSFIGNEQFF.